This T cell receptor (beta chain) was retrieved from a study of blood T cell repertoires in COVID-19. How the authors handled the data: Estimates of nucleated cell counts were drawn from the amplification of reference gene primers. Sequencing was performed with immunoSEQ multiplex PCR; in TCRdb, only in-frame clones are kept and a portion is missing. V, J and clone size are those of that table, while D and trimming were read from the DNA. Of roughly 230,000 clones in the sample, around 81% were seen once. Cohorts were assigned according to the clinical history that participants reported. Each recovered donor of Cohort 3 presented with two negative PCRs, clearance, or symptom resolution. The CDR3 is 13 residues long. The V gene end was trimmed by 8 bases and the J gene end by 6 bases; junction bases not matched to a gene: 3. Germline CDR1 is LGHDT and CDR2 is YNNKEL (reference sequence).

This clonotype was sampled from a middle-aged man who had recovered from COVID-19. V usage is TRBV3-1 (or the pseudogene TRBV3-2) and J usage is TRBJ1-6; 8 bases fit TRBD1. Specimen: PBMCs or T cells enriched from blood (not recorded which). The CDR3 DNA reads TGTGCCAGCTCCGACAGGGGTAATTCACCCCTCCACTTT. It translates to CASSDRGNSPLHF.